This T cell receptor (beta chain) was observed in a study of T cell responses to AZD1222 COVID-19 vaccine (dated by TCRdb to about 2021). Study-level background: AZD1222 recipients whose second dose came at about 4 weeks and those whose second dose came at about 12 weeks were combined into one group, since spike-specific TCR depth and breadth did not differ between the two schedules. A total of 240 or so trial participants underwent TCR sequencing, of whom approximately 200 had received two doses of AZD1222 and 26 had received two doses of the MenACWY control vaccine. Trial participants were enrolled by age into subgroups of 18-55, 56-69 and 70-plus years, and roughly 150, 30 and 60 TCR-sequenced participants, respectively, were included in these subgroups.

The CDR3 regions of human TCRbeta chains were analyzed by immunosequencing. Per the source publication's procedure: TCRs in the repertoires were matched against a reference library of SARS-CoV-2-specific TCRs that had been generated with the MIRA antigen-specificity platform. Breadth meant the fraction of unique TCRs that were SARS-CoV-2-associated, whereas depth meant the fraction of total T cells that were SARS-CoV-2-associated. Using the MIRA data, each spike-specific TCR was assigned both to the spike region to which the TCR was reactive and to a CD4 or CD8 class. Log10-transformed breadth and depth values were compared by one-way ANOVA with Sidak's multiple comparisons tests. Drawn from immuneACCESS, this table holds only the in-frame rearrangements with V and J called that TCRdb kept. Clones are partly lost; checked studies trace under half to an unresolved V gene and leave the rest unexplained. V and J calls and clone size are those listed in that table; D and trimming were worked out from the DNA. For this sample the table gives approximately 120,000 clones, of which approximately 90% were detected only once. 4% to 6% of the sample belongs to the ten largest clones.

Summary of the overall study and its limitations: The 56-69-year group was small, and its depth increase did not reach significance, likely because of low power. Participants were mostly white British, with more females than males. The authors suggested clonal diversity may have been underestimated. Reportedly, almost half of the unique spike-specific TCRs recognized epitopes lying outside the regions that are mutated in the B.1.351 and B.1.1.7 variants. The vaccine-associated CD4 TCRs covered the entire spike protein, and the dominant responses fell in regions 160-218 and 743-854. Only five or six AZD1222 recipients were SARS-CoV-2 seropositive at baseline, limiting conclusions about previously exposed vaccinees. After two AZD1222 doses, both the breadth and the depth of spike-specific TCRs were significantly higher than at day 0 and than in MenACWY recipients. No day 14 peak-response samples were available, so repertoires were characterized only after the peak T cell response.

A word on this clone: The antigen this receptor binds is unknown. Base qualities are not recorded, but no much larger clone differs from it by a single base.

The CDR3 has 14 amino acids, counting the end cysteine and phenylalanine. Here the CDR3 DNA is all that survives: 42 bases in frame from base 1. As encoded in the germline V gene, CDR1 is SNHLY while CDR2 is FYNNEI. Trimming costs V 6 bases and J 5 bases, and their ends lie 16 bases apart. Explained via the paper, the time point label denotes: baseline before first vaccination. Samples from vaccinated people were obtained from the UK trials COV001 and COV002, which included a single-blind randomized controlled phase 2/3 trial of AZD1222 (ChAdOx1 nCoV-19) in healthy adults. For TCRbeta chain sequencing, PBMC samples were collected from trial participants at day 0 and at day 28 after the second dose.

This TCR derives from an adult in good health. The sample here was peripheral blood, taken on day 0 of AZD1222 vaccination. The rearranged chain carries TRBV2 and TRBJ2-5, with the identity of the D gene unclear. Here the CDR3 is given as CASRATVGMETQYF. The bases are TGTGCCAGCAGGGCCACTGTGGGGATGGAGACCCAGTACTTC.